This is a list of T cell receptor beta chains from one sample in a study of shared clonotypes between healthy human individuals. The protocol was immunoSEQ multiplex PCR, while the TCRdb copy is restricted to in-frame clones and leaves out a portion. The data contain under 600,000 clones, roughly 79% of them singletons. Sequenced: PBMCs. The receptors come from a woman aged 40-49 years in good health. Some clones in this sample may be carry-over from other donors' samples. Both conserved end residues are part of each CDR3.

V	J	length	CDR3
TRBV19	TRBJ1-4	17	CASSIGRAETTNEKLFF
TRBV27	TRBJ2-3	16	CASSNTTGAFTDTQYF
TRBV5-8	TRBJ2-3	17	CASLPYRTSGSTDTQYF
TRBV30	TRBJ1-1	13	CAWRTGYGTEAFF
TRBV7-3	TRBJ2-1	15	CASSLQAGGYNEQFF
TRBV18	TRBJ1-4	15	CASSSPGRRNEKLFF
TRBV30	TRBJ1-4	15	CAWSVRQGADEKLFF
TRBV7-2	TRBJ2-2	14	CASSAGTYTGELFF
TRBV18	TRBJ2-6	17	CASSPRRDSSGANVLTF
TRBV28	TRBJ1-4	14	CASSIGGANEKLFF